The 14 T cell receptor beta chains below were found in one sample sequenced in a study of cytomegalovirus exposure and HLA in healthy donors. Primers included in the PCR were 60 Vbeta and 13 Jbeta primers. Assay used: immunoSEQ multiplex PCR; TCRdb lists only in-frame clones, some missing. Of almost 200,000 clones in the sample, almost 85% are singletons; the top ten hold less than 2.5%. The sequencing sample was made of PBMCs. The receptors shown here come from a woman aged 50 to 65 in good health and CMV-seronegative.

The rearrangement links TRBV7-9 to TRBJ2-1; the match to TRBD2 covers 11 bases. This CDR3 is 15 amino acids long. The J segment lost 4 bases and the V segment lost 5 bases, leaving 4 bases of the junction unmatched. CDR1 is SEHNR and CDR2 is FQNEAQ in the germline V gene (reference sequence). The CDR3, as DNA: TGTGCCAGCAGCACCGGGACTAGCGGATACAATGAGCAGTTCTTC. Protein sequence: CASSTGTSGYNEQFF.

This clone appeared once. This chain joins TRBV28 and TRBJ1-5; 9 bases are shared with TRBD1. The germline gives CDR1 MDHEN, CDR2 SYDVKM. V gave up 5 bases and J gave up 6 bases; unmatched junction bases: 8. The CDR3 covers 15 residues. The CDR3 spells CASSPGQGAAQPQHF. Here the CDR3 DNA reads TGTGCCAGCAGTCCGGGACAGGGCGCTGCTCAGCCCCAGCATTTT.

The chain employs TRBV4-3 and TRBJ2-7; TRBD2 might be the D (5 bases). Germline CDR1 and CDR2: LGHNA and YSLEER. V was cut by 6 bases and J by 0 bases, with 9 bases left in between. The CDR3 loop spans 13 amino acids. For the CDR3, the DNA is TGCGCCAGCAGTCGAGGGATCTCCTACGAGCAGTACTTC. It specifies CASSRGISYEQYF.

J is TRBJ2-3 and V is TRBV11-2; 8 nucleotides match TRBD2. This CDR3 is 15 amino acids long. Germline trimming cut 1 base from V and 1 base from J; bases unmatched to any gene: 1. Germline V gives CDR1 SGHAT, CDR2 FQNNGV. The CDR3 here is CASSLAGGRTDTQYF. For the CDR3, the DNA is TGTGCCAGCAGCTTAGCGGGAGGGCGCACAGATACGCAGTATTTT.

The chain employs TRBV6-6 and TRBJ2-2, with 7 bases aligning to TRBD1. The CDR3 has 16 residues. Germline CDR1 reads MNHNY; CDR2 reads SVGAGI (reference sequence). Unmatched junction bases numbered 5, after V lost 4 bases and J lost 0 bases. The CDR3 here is CASSSHGTANTGELFF. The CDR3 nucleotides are TGTGCCAGCAGTTCCCACGGGACAGCGAACACCGGGGAGCTGTTTTTT.

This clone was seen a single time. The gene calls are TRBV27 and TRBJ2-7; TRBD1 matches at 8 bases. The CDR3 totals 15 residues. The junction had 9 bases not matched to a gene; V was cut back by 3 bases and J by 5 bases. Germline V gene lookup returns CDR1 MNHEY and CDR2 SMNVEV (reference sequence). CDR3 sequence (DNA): TGTGCCAGCAGTTTGGCCTGGACAGGGTCCCACGAGCAGTACTTC. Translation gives CASSLAWTGSHEQYF.

For the CDR3, the DNA is TGTGCCAGCAGTTACGGGGACAGGGGGCAAGAGACCCAGTACTTC. Its protein is CASSYGDRGQETQYF. The chain employs TRBV6-5 and TRBJ2-5, with 11 bases identical to TRBD1. CDR1 MNHEY and CDR2 SVGAGI come from the germline V gene. There are 15 residues in the CDR3. V lost 2 bases to trimming and J lost 2 bases; unmatched junction nucleotides: 1.

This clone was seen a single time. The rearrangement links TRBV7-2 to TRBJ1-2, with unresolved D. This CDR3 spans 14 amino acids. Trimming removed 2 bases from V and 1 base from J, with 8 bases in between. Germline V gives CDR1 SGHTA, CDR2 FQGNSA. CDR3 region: CASSLYPFNYGYTF. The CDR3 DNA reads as TGTGCCAGCAGCTTATATCCCTTTAACTATGGCTACACCTTC.

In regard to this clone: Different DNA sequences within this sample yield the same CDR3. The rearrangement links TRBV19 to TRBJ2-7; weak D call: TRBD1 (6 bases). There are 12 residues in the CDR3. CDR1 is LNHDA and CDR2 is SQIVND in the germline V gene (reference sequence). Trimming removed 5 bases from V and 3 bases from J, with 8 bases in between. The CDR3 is CASSQQGYEQYF. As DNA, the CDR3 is TGTGCCAGTAGTCAACAGGGCTACGAGCAGTACTTC. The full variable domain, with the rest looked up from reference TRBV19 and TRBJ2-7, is DGGITQSPKYLFRKEGQNVTLSCEQNLNHDAMYWYRQDPGQGLRLIYYSQIVNDFQKGDIAEGYSVSREKKESFPLTVTSAQKNPTAFYLCASSQQGYEQYFGPGTRLTVT.

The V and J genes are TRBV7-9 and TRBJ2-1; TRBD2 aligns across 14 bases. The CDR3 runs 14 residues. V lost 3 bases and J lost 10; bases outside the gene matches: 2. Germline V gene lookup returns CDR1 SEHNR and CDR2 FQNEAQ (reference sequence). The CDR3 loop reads CASSLGLAGEEQFF. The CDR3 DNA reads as TGTGCCAGCAGCTTGGGACTAGCGGGAGAGGAGCAGTTCTTC. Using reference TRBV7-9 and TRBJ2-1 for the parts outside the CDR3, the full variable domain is DTGVSQNPRHKITKRGQNVTFRCDPISEHNRLYWYRQTLGQGPEFLTYFQNEAQLEKSRLLSDRFSAERPKGSFSTLEIQRTEQGDSAMYLCASSLGLAGEEQFFGPGTRLTVL.

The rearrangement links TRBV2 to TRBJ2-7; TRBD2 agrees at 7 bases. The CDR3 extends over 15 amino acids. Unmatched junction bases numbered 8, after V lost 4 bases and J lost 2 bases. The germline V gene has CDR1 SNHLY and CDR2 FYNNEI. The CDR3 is CASSVMTSLTYEQYF. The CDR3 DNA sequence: TGTGCCAGCAGTGTGATGACTAGCTTAACCTACGAGCAGTACTTC.

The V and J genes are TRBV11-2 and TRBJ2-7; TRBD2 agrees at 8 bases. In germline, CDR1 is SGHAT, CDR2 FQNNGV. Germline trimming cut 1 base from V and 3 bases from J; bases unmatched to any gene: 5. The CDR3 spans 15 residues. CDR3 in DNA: TGTGCCAGCAGCTTAGTAGCGGGACCCAGCTACGAGCAGTACTTC. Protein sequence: CASSLVAGPSYEQYF.

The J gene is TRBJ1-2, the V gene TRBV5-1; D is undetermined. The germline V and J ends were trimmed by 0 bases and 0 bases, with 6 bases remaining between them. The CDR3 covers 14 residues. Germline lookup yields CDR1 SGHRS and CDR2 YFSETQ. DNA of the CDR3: TGCGCCAGCAGCTTGGCCACAGCTAACTATGGCTACACCTTC. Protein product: CASSLATANYGYTF.

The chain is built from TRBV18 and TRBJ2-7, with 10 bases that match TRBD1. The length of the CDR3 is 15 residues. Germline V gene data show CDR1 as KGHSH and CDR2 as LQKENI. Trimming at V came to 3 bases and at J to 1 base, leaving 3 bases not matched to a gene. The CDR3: CASSPSDRGSYEQYF. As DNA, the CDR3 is TGTGCCAGCTCACCTTCGGACAGGGGGTCCTACGAGCAGTACTTC.